Listed below are T cell receptor beta chains from one sample, sequenced in a study of technical replicates of blood from a few donors. Some clones are missing from TCRdb's copy, which holds only in-frame ones; the method was immunoSEQ multiplex PCR. The sample records about 70,000 clones, around 97% being singletons. The sequenced sample was T cells isolated from PBMCs. All receptors derive from a human donor in good health. The CDR3 runs from the conserved cysteine through the conserved F or W. Each record gives: D gene, V gene, J gene, clone size, CDR3 protein, CDR3 DNA. A D gene is named only where the DNA matches it firmly. Clone size is stated in some rows and not others, as once, few, many or a class when expanded.

d_call: TRBD1; v_call: TRBV28; j_call: TRBJ1-5; clone_size: .; cdr3_aa: CASSPRDRAYLGNQPQHF; cdr3_nt: TGTGCCAGCAGCCCCCGGGACAGGGCCTATTTGGGCAATCAGCCCCAGCATTTT
d_call: .; v_call: TRBV19; j_call: TRBJ2-7; clone_size: .; cdr3_aa: CASSIGTGAYEQYF; cdr3_nt: TGTGCCAGTAGTATCGGGACTGGCGCCTACGAGCAGTACTTC
d_call: TRBD2; v_call: TRBV6-5; j_call: TRBJ2-7; clone_size: once; cdr3_aa: CASSPATGGNYEQYF; cdr3_nt: TGTGCCAGCAGTCCCGCTACGGGAGGTAACTACGAGCAGTACTTC
d_call: TRBD2; v_call: TRBV28; j_call: TRBJ2-1; clone_size: .; cdr3_aa: CASTSSSGRVDEQFF; cdr3_nt: TGTGCCAGCACCTCGTCTAGCGGGAGGGTCGATGAGCAGTTCTTC
d_call: TRBD1; v_call: TRBV19; j_call: TRBJ2-7; clone_size: .; cdr3_aa: CASRPGTGSYEQYF; cdr3_nt: TGTGCCAGTAGGCCCGGGACAGGGTCCTACGAGCAGTACTTC
d_call: TRBD1; v_call: TRBV14; j_call: TRBJ1-2; clone_size: .; cdr3_aa: CASSQARTGDNYGYTF; cdr3_nt: TGTGCCAGCAGCCAGGCAAGGACAGGAGATAACTATGGCTACACCTTC
d_call: .; v_call: TRBV19; j_call: TRBJ1-2; clone_size: .; cdr3_aa: CASSIFPGGYTF; cdr3_nt: TGTGCCAGTAGTATCTTTCCCGGTGGCTACACCTTC
d_call: .; v_call: TRBV6-5; j_call: TRBJ1-2; clone_size: .; cdr3_aa: CASSYGHLLAYTF; cdr3_nt: TGTGCCAGCAGTTACGGGCACTTACTGGCCTACACCTTC
d_call: TRBD1; v_call: TRBV7-9; j_call: TRBJ2-6; clone_size: .; cdr3_aa: CASSWMWQGAAGANVLTF; cdr3_nt: TGTGCCAGCAGCTGGATGTGGCAGGGGGCCGCTGGGGCCAACGTCCTGACTTTC
d_call: .; v_call: TRBV5-6; j_call: TRBJ1-2; clone_size: .; cdr3_aa: CASSPMTVRRRGYTF; cdr3_nt: TGTGCCAGCAGCCCCATGACAGTGAGACGACGTGGCTACACCTTC
d_call: .; v_call: TRBV6-4; j_call: TRBJ2-1; clone_size: .; cdr3_aa: CASSAFGGRSYNEQFF; cdr3_nt: TGTGCCAGCAGTGCTTTTGGCGGCAGATCCTACAATGAGCAGTTCTTC
d_call: .; v_call: TRBV29-1; j_call: TRBJ2-2; clone_size: .; cdr3_aa: CSAPSHVGGGSSGELFF; cdr3_nt: TGCAGCGCCCCTTCGCATGTGGGGGGAGGTAGTAGCGGGGAGCTGTTTTTT
d_call: TRBD2; v_call: TRBV29-1; j_call: TRBJ2-1; clone_size: .; cdr3_aa: CSVPLAGSYNEQFF; cdr3_nt: TGCAGCGTTCCCCTAGCGGGGTCCTACAATGAGCAGTTCTTC
d_call: .; v_call: TRBV30; j_call: TRBJ2-4; clone_size: .; cdr3_aa: CAWSVRRVSSSTAKNIQYF; cdr3_nt: TGTGCCTGGAGTGTACGGAGGGTATCGAGTTCAACAGCCAAAAACATTCAGTACTTC
d_call: .; v_call: TRBV27; j_call: TRBJ1-4; clone_size: .; cdr3_aa: CASSPSQGPTNEKLFF; cdr3_nt: TGTGCCAGCAGCCCGTCACAGGGTCCAACTAATGAAAAACTGTTTTTT
d_call: .; v_call: TRBV7-9; j_call: TRBJ1-6; clone_size: .; cdr3_aa: CASSPGTLNGSPLHF; cdr3_nt: TGTGCCAGCAGCCCCGGGACACTTAATGGATCACCCCTCCACTTT
d_call: .; v_call: TRBV6-5; j_call: TRBJ2-7; clone_size: once; cdr3_aa: CASSYSPGGAYEQYF; cdr3_nt: TGTGCCAGCAGTTACTCCCCAGGAGGTGCCTACGAGCAGTACTTC
d_call: .; v_call: TRBV7-3; j_call: TRBJ1-6; clone_size: .; cdr3_aa: CASSLSHGGGYSPLHF; cdr3_nt: TGTGCCAGCAGCCTATCACACGGGGGGGGATATTCACCCCTCCACTTT
d_call: .; v_call: TRBV4-2; j_call: TRBJ2-2; clone_size: .; cdr3_aa: CASSLNTGANTGELFF; cdr3_nt: TGTGCCAGCAGCCTTAACACGGGAGCGAACACCGGGGAGCTGTTTTTT
d_call: TRBD1; v_call: TRBV5-4; j_call: TRBJ1-2; clone_size: .; cdr3_aa: CASSYDREIYTF; cdr3_nt: TGTGCCAGCAGCTATGACAGGGAGATTTACACCTTC
d_call: .; v_call: TRBV11-2; j_call: TRBJ2-1; clone_size: .; cdr3_aa: CASSLAPGRGPFF; cdr3_nt: TGTGCCAGCAGCTTAGCCCCGGGTCGTGGCCCGTTCTTC
d_call: TRBD1; v_call: TRBV7-9; j_call: TRBJ1-2; clone_size: .; cdr3_aa: CASSLETYSRTGLGYTF; cdr3_nt: TGTGCCAGCAGCTTAGAAACTTATAGCCGGACAGGGCTTGGCTACACCTTC
d_call: .; v_call: TRBV28; j_call: TRBJ1-5; clone_size: .; cdr3_aa: CASSTGDYSNQPQHF; cdr3_nt: TGTGCCAGCAGTACAGGTGATTATAGCAATCAGCCCCAGCATTTT
d_call: TRBD1; v_call: TRBV2; j_call: TRBJ2-7; clone_size: .; cdr3_aa: CASTDRGYEQYF; cdr3_nt: TGTGCCAGCACCGACAGGGGCTACGAGCAGTACTTC
d_call: TRBD1; v_call: TRBV9; j_call: TRBJ1-1; clone_size: .; cdr3_aa: CASSGQGLNTEAFF; cdr3_nt: TGTGCCAGCAGCGGACAGGGCTTGAACACTGAAGCTTTCTTT
d_call: .; v_call: TRBV2; j_call: TRBJ2-1; clone_size: .; cdr3_aa: CASNVESYNEQFF; cdr3_nt: TGTGCCAGCAACGTTGAGTCCTACAATGAGCAGTTCTTC
d_call: .; v_call: TRBV10-1; j_call: TRBJ2-7; clone_size: .; cdr3_aa: CASSESRQFSHEQYF; cdr3_nt: TGCGCCAGCAGTGAGTCGCGGCAGTTCTCCCACGAGCAGTACTTC
d_call: .; v_call: TRBV19; j_call: TRBJ1-1; clone_size: .; cdr3_aa: CASSKNIGTTMNTEAFF; cdr3_nt: TGTGCCAGTAGTAAGAATATTGGGACAACCATGAACACTGAAGCTTTCTTT
d_call: .; v_call: TRBV6-5; j_call: TRBJ2-5; clone_size: .; cdr3_aa: CASSYRRGNQETQYF; cdr3_nt: TGTGCCAGCAGTTACCGGAGGGGCAACCAAGAGACCCAGTACTTC
d_call: .; v_call: TRBV5-1; j_call: TRBJ2-3; clone_size: .; cdr3_aa: CASSSGQRRTQKNTDTQYF; cdr3_nt: TGCGCCAGCAGCTCCGGACAGCGGCGTACACAAAAAAACACAGATACGCAGTATTTT
d_call: .; v_call: TRBV7-2; j_call: TRBJ2-7; clone_size: .; cdr3_aa: CASSLERWGVVSYEQYF; cdr3_nt: TGTGCCAGCAGCTTAGAGAGGTGGGGCGTGGTGTCCTACGAGCAGTACTTC
d_call: .; v_call: TRBV29-1; j_call: TRBJ2-3; clone_size: .; cdr3_aa: CSVRDRDTQYF; cdr3_nt: TGCAGCGTCAGGGATAGAGATACGCAGTATTTT
d_call: TRBD1; v_call: TRBV5-1; j_call: TRBJ2-6; clone_size: .; cdr3_aa: CASSVGQGISGANVLTF; cdr3_nt: TGCGCCAGCAGCGTCGGACAGGGGATTTCTGGGGCCAACGTCCTGACTTTC
d_call: .; v_call: TRBV4-1; j_call: TRBJ1-1; clone_size: .; cdr3_aa: CASSQIGLNTEAFF; cdr3_nt: TGCGCCAGCAGCCAGATCGGTCTGAACACTGAAGCTTTCTTT
d_call: .; v_call: TRBV19; j_call: TRBJ1-5; clone_size: .; cdr3_aa: CASSIWPSLGGNQPQHF; cdr3_nt: TGTGCCAGTAGCATTTGGCCGAGCCTCGGGGGCAATCAGCCCCAGCATTTT
d_call: TRBD2; v_call: TRBV4-1; j_call: TRBJ2-1; clone_size: .; cdr3_aa: CASSRGTSGVNEQFF; cdr3_nt: TGCGCCAGCAGCCGCGGGACTAGCGGGGTCAATGAGCAGTTCTTC
d_call: .; v_call: TRBV28; j_call: TRBJ1-2; clone_size: .; cdr3_aa: CASSPSPQGYGYTF; cdr3_nt: TGTGCCAGCAGCCCCTCCCCACAGGGCTATGGCTACACCTTC
d_call: .; v_call: TRBV11-3; j_call: TRBJ2-3; clone_size: .; cdr3_aa: CASSPWTRDTQMDTQYF; cdr3_nt: TGTGCCAGCAGCCCATGGACACGCGATACACAGATGGATACGCAGTATTTT
d_call: TRBD2; v_call: TRBV6-5; j_call: TRBJ2-1; clone_size: .; cdr3_aa: CASSYVGRTSRAEQFF; cdr3_nt: TGTGCCAGCAGTTACGTAGGTAGGACTAGCAGGGCTGAGCAGTTCTTC
d_call: .; v_call: TRBV6-5; j_call: TRBJ1-1; clone_size: once; cdr3_aa: CASSYTAMNTEAFF; cdr3_nt: TGTGCCAGCAGTTATACTGCCATGAACACTGAAGCTTTCTTT
d_call: .; v_call: TRBV30; j_call: TRBJ1-2; clone_size: .; cdr3_aa: CAWSREINYGYTF; cdr3_nt: TGTGCCTGGAGCAGGGAAATAAACTATGGCTACACCTTC
d_call: .; v_call: TRBV10-3; j_call: TRBJ2-5; clone_size: .; cdr3_aa: CAISESGETQYF; cdr3_nt: TGTGCCATCAGTGAGAGCGGAGAGACCCAGTACTTC
d_call: .; v_call: TRBV7-9; j_call: TRBJ2-4; clone_size: .; cdr3_aa: CAGGTGSGIQYF; cdr3_nt: TGTGCCGGGGGTACAGGGTCGGGCATTCAGTACTTC
d_call: .; v_call: TRBV21-1; j_call: TRBJ2-2; clone_size: .; cdr3_aa: CASSRRGLLFTGELFF; cdr3_nt: TGTGCCAGCAGCCGTAGAGGCCTTCTATTCACCGGGGAGCTGTTTTTT
d_call: TRBD2; v_call: TRBV6-4; j_call: TRBJ2-1; clone_size: .; cdr3_aa: CASSELASTSYNEQFF; cdr3_nt: TGTGCCAGCAGCGAACTAGCGAGCACATCATACAATGAGCAGTTCTTC
d_call: TRBD1; v_call: TRBV28; j_call: TRBJ2-7; clone_size: .; cdr3_aa: CASRWSNRGYNEQYF; cdr3_nt: TGTGCCAGCCGGTGGTCAAACAGGGGATACAACGAGCAGTACTTC